The 29 T cell receptor beta chains in this list originate from one sample, sequenced in a study of blood T cell repertoires in COVID-19. The table came from immunoSEQ multiplex PCR; TCRdb's copy has only in-frame clones and leaves some out. This table holds about 200,000 clones, roughly 90% found once. Input material: PBMCs or T cells enriched from blood (not recorded which). These receptors were collected from a woman under 40 with acute COVID-19.

The V call is TRBV6-5, the J call TRBJ2-3; D is ambiguous. With 4 bases removed from V and 5 bases from J, the gap between germline ends came to 4 bases. Germline CDR1 is MNHEY and CDR2 is SVGAGI. CDR3 size: 11 residues. CDR3 residues: CASSFVDTQYF. As DNA, the CDR3 is TGTGCCAGCAGTTTCGTAGATACGCAGTATTTT.

The chain employs TRBV5-3 and TRBJ1-6, with TRBD1 matching over 7 bases. TRBV5-3 is an ORF; its function is uncertain. Trimming at V came to 4 bases and at J to 0 bases, leaving 10 bases not matched to a gene. The CDR3 is 18 residues long. In DNA form, the CDR3 reads TGTGCCAGAAGCCCCCCCAGGGGGTCGAGCTCCTATAATTCACCCCTCCACTTT. Protein product: CARSPPRGSSSYNSPLHF.

This sequence joins TRBV6-5 and TRBJ1-2; 7 bases are shared with TRBD1. This CDR3 is built from 13 residues. Germline CDR1 and CDR2: MNHEY and SVGAGI. J was trimmed by 4 bases and V by 6 bases; bases with no gene match: 5. For the CDR3, the DNA is TGTGCCAGCAGCCAAGACAGGGCCTATGGCTACACCTTC. As protein: CASSQDRAYGYTF.

This chain joins TRBV6-5 and TRBJ2-7, with 7 bases lining up with TRBD1. Germline V gives CDR1 MNHEY, CDR2 SVGAGI. The J segment lost 2 bases and the V segment lost 5 bases, leaving 6 bases of the junction unmatched. This CDR3 spans 14 amino acids. DNA of the CDR3: TGTGCCAGCAGTCTTCGACAGGGCACCTACGAGCAGTACTTC. Translation: CASSLRQGTYEQYF.

The rearrangement joins TRBV7-2 to TRBJ1-5; D may be TRBD1 (6 bases). CDR3 length: 15 residues. The germline V and J ends were trimmed by 1 base and 0 bases, with 7 bases remaining between them. Germline loops: CDR1 SGHTA, CDR2 FQGNSA. For the CDR3, the DNA is TGTGCCAGCAGCTTAGGAGGGGGTAGCAATCAGCCCCAGCATTTT. Encoded protein: CASSLGGGSNQPQHF. The full variable domain, in which reference TRBV7-2 and TRBJ1-5 provide the parts outside the CDR3, is GAGVSQSPSNKVTEKGKDVELRCDPISGHTALYWYRQSLGQGLEFLIYFQGNSAPDKSGLPSDRFSAERTGGSVSTLTIQRTQQEDSAVYLCASSLGGGSNQPQHFGDGTRLSIL.

V and J are TRBV7-3 and TRBJ2-5; 13 positions agree with TRBD2. V shed 5 bases, J shed 5 bases, and the junction held 2 bases outside the gene matches. The germline CDR1 and CDR2 sequences are SGHTA and FQGTGA. The length of the CDR3 is 14 residues. CDR3 in amino acids: CASSPGLAGETQYF. In nucleotides, the CDR3 is TGTGCCAGCAGCCCGGGACTAGCGGGGGAGACCCAGTACTTC.

The genes are TRBV21-1 and TRBJ2-7; the table assigns TRBD1, which was not confirmed against the DNA. TRBV21-1 is annotated as a pseudogene. The length of the CDR3 is 15 residues. CDR3: CASILDRGKYYEQYF. In DNA form, the CDR3 reads TGTGCCAGCATCCTAGACAGGGGTAAGTACTACGAGCAGTACTTC.

The genes are TRBV5-6 and TRBJ1-5; perhaps TRBD1 as D (5 bases). The germline V gene has CDR1 SGHDT and CDR2 YYEEEE. V lost 3 bases to trimming and J lost 5 bases, with 15 bases between them. The CDR3 has 15 amino acids. The chain's CDR3 is CASSSGGGTHQPQHF. As DNA, the CDR3 is TGTGCCAGCAGCTCCGGGGGGGGGACCCATCAGCCCCAGCATTTT.

The J gene is TRBJ2-6, the V gene TRBV7-8; D ambiguous. Germline CDR1 and CDR2: SGHVS and FQNEAQ. The CDR3 spans 14 residues. Trimming took off 1 base at V and 11 bases at J, with 12 bases between the two ends. CDR3 protein: CASSLGAHNDVLTF. CDR3 coding DNA: TGTGCCAGCAGCTTAGGGGCCCACAATGACGTCCTGACTTTC. The whole variable domain, filled in from reference TRBV7-8 and TRBJ2-6, reads GAGVSQSPRYKVAKRGQDVALRCDPISGHVSLFWYQQALGQGPEFLTYFQNEAQLDKSGLPSDRFFAERPEGSVSTLKIQRTQQEDSAVYLCASSLGAHNDVLTFGAGSRLTVL.

J is TRBJ1-2 and V is TRBV29-1; D unresolved. Germline lookup yields CDR1 SQVTM and CDR2 ANQGSEA. Trimming removed 7 bases at V and 8 bases at J, with 14 bases between. The CDR3 has 11 residues. The DNA of the CDR3 is TGCAGCGCCCACGGGGTAGGAGGCTACACCTTC. Protein product: CSAHGVGGYTF.

The V call is TRBV19, the J call TRBJ2-5; 9 bases match TRBD1. Looked up from germline, CDR1 is LNHDA and CDR2 is SQIVND (reference sequence). The ends lost 5 bases at V and 5 bases at J; junction bases unmatched: 6. This CDR3 is built from 14 residues. CDR3 sequence (DNA): TGTGCCAGTAGTGCAAACAGGGGGCGGGAGACCCAGTACTTC. Translating it yields CASSANRGRETQYF.

The J gene is TRBJ1-5, the V gene TRBV4-1, with no clear D. The CDR3 runs to 18 residues. From germline, CDR1 is MGHRA and CDR2 YSYEKL. Trimming stripped 4 bases from V and 5 bases from J, with 24 bases between. CDR3 DNA: TGCGCCAGCAGCCGAGAGGGAGTAAGAGGAGGTGAATATCAGCCCCAGCATTTT. Translating gives CASSREGVRGGEYQPQHF.

V gene TRBV7-2 combines with J gene TRBJ2-3; D might be TRBD2 (6 bases). Trimming pared 2 bases from V and 4 bases from J, leaving 16 bases between. The CDR3 spans 16 residues. Germline V lookup: CDR1 SGHTA, CDR2 FQGNSA. Here the CDR3 DNA reads TGTGCCAGCAGCTTAAACCGACTAGTGGGGGCAGATACGCAGTATTTT. This gives the protein CASSLNRLVGADTQYF.

V gene TRBV4-3 combines with J gene TRBJ2-1; D gene unclear. V was cut by 0 bases and J by 7 bases, with 10 bases left in between. Germline lookup yields CDR1 LGHNA and CDR2 YSLEER. This CDR3 region has 14 residues. In DNA, the CDR3 is TGCGCCAGCAGCCAAGATACCTTGGAGAATGAGCAGTTCTTC. It codes for CASSQDTLENEQFF.

The chain couples TRBV7-2 to TRBJ2-7; weak D call: TRBD2 (6 bases). Germline-derived CDR1 and CDR2 are SGHTA and FQGNSA. The CDR3 length is 15 residues. V was shortened by 2 bases and J by 0 bases, with 11 bases between the two germline ends. CDR3 amino acids: CASSLKSGDSYEQYF. The CDR3 coding sequence is TGTGCCAGCAGCTTAAAATCGGGAGACTCCTACGAGCAGTACTTC.

This chain connects TRBV2 to TRBJ1-4; 7 positions agree with TRBD1. Germline CDR1 SNHLY, CDR2 FYNNEI. After removal of 5 bases from V and 3 bases from J, the junction contained 9 bases not matched to a gene. The CDR3 runs 16 residues. The CDR3: CASSRLSTGSNEKLFF. CDR3 in DNA: TGTGCCAGCAGTCGGCTCTCGACAGGGTCTAATGAAAAACTGTTTTTT.

The chain is built from TRBV6-5 and TRBJ2-2; D might be TRBD2 (5 bases). The germline V gene encodes CDR1 MNHEY and CDR2 SVGAGI. V gave up 5 bases and J gave up 5 bases, with 9 bases separating them. The CDR3 has 13 residues. Here the CDR3 reads CASSRTGTGELFF. Written as DNA, the CDR3 is TGTGCCAGCAGTAGGACTGGGACCGGGGAGCTGTTTTTT.

The chain links TRBV9 to TRBJ2-7, with a tentative D call TRBD1 (5 bases). Germline V gene sequence: CDR1 SGDLS, CDR2 YYNGEE. The CDR3 loop spans 13 amino acids. V dropped 3 bases and J dropped 6 bases, with 13 bases sitting between them. CDR3 sequence reads: CASSGTIVGEQYF. CDR3 nucleotide sequence: TGTGCCAGCAGCGGGACAATAGTGGGCGAGCAGTACTTC. The whole variable domain, filled in from reference TRBV9 and TRBJ2-7, reads DSGVTQTPKHLITATGQRVTLRCSPRSGDLSVYWYQQSLDQGLQFLIQYYNGEERAKGNILERFSAQQFPDLHSELNLSSLELGDSALYFCASSGTIVGEQYFGPGTRLTVT.

The chain carries TRBV9 and TRBJ2-2; TRBD2 agrees at 8 bases. CDR1 SGDLS and CDR2 YYNGEE come from the germline V gene. This CDR3 comprises 15 residues. V shed 3 bases, J shed 4 bases, and the junction held 5 bases outside the gene matches. CDR3 bases: TGTGCCAGCAGCGCGGGGGGGACCGGCACCGGGGAGCTGTTTTTT. Residues: CASSAGGTGTGELFF.

The chain recombines TRBV7-9 with TRBJ1-6, with 10 bases aligning to TRBD1. Germline lookup yields CDR1 SEHNR and CDR2 FQNEAQ (reference sequence). The junction had 8 bases not matched to a gene; V was cut back by 5 bases and J by 7 bases. The CDR3 contains 16 residues. CDR3: CASSPNPGQGNSPLHF. Here the CDR3 DNA reads TGTGCCAGCAGCCCTAATCCGGGACAGGGGAATTCACCCCTCCACTTT.

V gene TRBV4-3 combines with J gene TRBJ1-1, with unresolved D. CDR1 is LGHNA and CDR2 is YSLEER in the germline V gene. This CDR3 has 16 amino acids. The V gene lost 1 base and the J gene lost 4 bases, with 16 bases spanning the gap. DNA for the CDR3: TGCGCCAGCAGCCAAGGTAAAACAGCCGGGGTCACTGAAGCTTTCTTT. The encoded protein is CASSQGKTAGVTEAFF.

This clone was detected once. The DNA for the CDR3 is TGCGCCAGCAGTGAAACAGGGACGAACACTGAAGCTTTCTTT. Its translation: CASSETGTNTEAFF. The J gene is TRBJ1-1, the V gene TRBV10-1, with a weak D call TRBD1 (6 bases). Germline CDR1 and CDR2: WNHNN and SYGVQD (reference sequence). This CDR3 region has 14 residues. V lost 3 bases and J lost 1, with 9 bases in between.

This sequence joins TRBV2 and TRBJ2-7; 7 nucleotides align to TRBD2. V was clipped by 3 bases and J by 6 bases; unmatched bases: 14. The V gene's germline CDR1 is SNHLY and CDR2 FYNNEI. The CDR3 has 16 residues. The CDR3 is CASSDTIVGRRVEQYF. The CDR3, as DNA: TGTGCCAGCAGTGATACAATCGTCGGGAGGAGAGTCGAGCAGTACTTC.

The chain recombines TRBV3-1 (or the pseudogene TRBV3-2) with TRBJ1-1; D not resolved. The CDR3 is 14 amino acids. Germline lookup yields CDR1 LGHDT and CDR2 YNNKEL (reference sequence). Trimming took off 0 bases at V and 4 bases at J, with 9 bases between the two ends. For the CDR3, the DNA is TGTGCCAGCAGCCAAGATCTTCGGGGCACTGAAGCTTTCTTT. This gives the protein CASSQDLRGTEAFF.

The V gene is TRBV6-5, the J gene TRBJ2-2; TRBD2 agrees at 8 bases. J lost 0 bases, V lost 6 bases, and 3 bases had no gene match. CDR1 MNHEY and CDR2 SVGAGI come from the germline V gene. This CDR3 spans 15 amino acids. The CDR3 nucleotides are TGTGCCAGCAGCTTGGGACTAGCGAACACCGGGGAGCTGTTTTTT. Translation: CASSLGLANTGELFF.

The chain uses TRBV12-3 or TRBV12-4 and TRBJ1-1; D may be TRBD1 (5 bases). The ends were cut back, 3 bases at V and 3 bases at J, with 8 bases in the middle. The CDR3 length is 13 residues. CDR3 region: CASSLTRDTEAFF. CDR3 nucleotides: TGTGCCAGCAGTTTGACCAGGGACACTGAAGCTTTCTTT.

This chain connects TRBV5-1 to TRBJ1-2; 8 bases are shared with TRBD1. V shed 0 bases, J shed 4 bases, and the junction held 5 bases outside the gene matches. CDR1 SGHRS and CDR2 YFSETQ come from the germline V gene. This CDR3 comprises 15 residues. DNA for the CDR3: TGCGCCAGCAGCTTGGCCGGGACAGGCTCCTATGGCTACACCTTC. Encoded protein: CASSLAGTGSYGYTF.

The chain carries TRBV4-2 and TRBJ1-4; 9 bases are shared with TRBD1. V dropped 1 base and J dropped 7; count of bases not matched to a gene: 1. Germline CDR1 is LGHNA and CDR2 is YNFKEQ. This CDR3 region has 14 residues. CDR3 bases: TGTGCCAGCAGCCAAGGACAGGGGGGTGAAAAACTGTTTTTT. Protein: CASSQGQGGEKLFF.

The J gene is TRBJ1-3, the V gene TRBV5-1; no clear D. The germline V gene has CDR1 SGHRS and CDR2 YFSETQ. The CDR3 extends over 16 amino acids. V was pared by 0 bases and J by 0 bases, with 10 bases between. CDR3 DNA sequence: TGCGCCAGCAGCTTGGTGAGAGGAGGCTCTGGAAACACCATATATTTT. Translation: CASSLVRGGSGNTIYF.